This T cell receptor beta chain was retrieved from a study of Graves' ophthalmopathy and Graves' hyperthyroidism. Study results and caveats: Most expanded clonotypes in thyroid above 0.001 frequency also showed up in blood.

The germline CDR1 and CDR2 sequences are MNHNS and SASEGT. Trimming pared 0 bases from V and 0 bases from J, leaving 9 bases between. CDR3 length equals 15 residues. Uncontrolled infections, pregnancy, lactation or other autoimmune diseases led to patient exclusion. PBMCs were obtained from roughly 9 ml of fresh peripheral blood. A word on this clonotype: Its matching antigen is unknown.

CDR3 regions of TCR beta were amplified from RNA transcripts. A first-round RT-PCR used HTBI primers, followed by a second-round multiplex PCR. In TCRdb, the multiplex PCR reads were re-called with MiXCR into one record per CDR3 protein. The sample yields roughly 300,000 distinct CDR3 sequences, 17% seen once. V is TRBV6-1 and J is TRBJ2-7; D might be TRBD1 or TRBD2, each matching 5 bases. This clonotype was obtained from an adult man with Graves' ophthalmopathy. The sequencing input was peripheral blood. The CDR3 sequence is CASSEAYGTSYEQYF. The CDR3 nucleotides are TGTGCCAGCAGTGAAGCTTACGGGACCTCCTACGAGCAGTACTTC.